The T cell receptor beta chain described here comes from a study of blood T cell repertoires in COVID-19. Across the study: PBMCs, B-cell-depleted T cells, or T cells were the source of the cDNA or gDNA that made up the material.

Assay: immunoSEQ multiplex PCR; the TCRdb copy retains only in-frame clones and omits some. In the table there are 150,000 to 200,000 clones, approximately 80% of which are singletons. This clone occurred a few times. The V gene's germline CDR1 is MNHEY and CDR2 SVGAGI. The CDR3 has 15 amino acids. Germline trimming cut 2 bases from V and 6 bases from J; bases unmatched to any gene: 5. The V and J genes are TRBV6-5 and TRBJ2-1; 9 bases align to TRBD2. The sequenced sample was peripheral blood. The sequence was obtained from a woman of 80 years or more with COVID-19, enrolled during active disease. CDR3 loop: CASSYPGLASNEQFF. As DNA, the CDR3 is TGTGCCAGCAGTTACCCAGGACTAGCGTCCAATGAGCAGTTCTTC.